Below, 15 T cell receptor beta chains from the same sample are listed, as sequenced in a study of T cell clonality in common variable immunodeficiency. The protocol was immunoSEQ multiplex PCR, while the TCRdb copy is restricted to in-frame clones and leaves out a portion. The specimen has about 37,000 clones, none found just once. Sequencing was done on a sample of peripheral blood mononuclear cells. These receptors came from a person between 18 and 75 years old in good health.

There are many counts of this clone. The read ends 3 residues before the CDR3 terminus; that terminus is restored from the germline J gene. This sequence joins TRBV5-1 and TRBJ1-2; TRBD1 matches 10 bases. V lost 0 bases and J lost 7; bases outside the gene matches: 3. Per the germline V gene, CDR1 is SGHRS and CDR2 is YFSETQ. The CDR3 is made up of 14 amino acids. The CDR3: CASSLETGGVGYTF. The CDR3 bases that were read are TGCGCCAGCAGCTTGGAGACAGGGGGCGTTGGC. Combining the CDR3 with reference TRBV5-1 and TRBJ1-2 gives the whole variable domain KAGVTQTPRYLIKTRGQQVTLSCSPISGHRSVSWYQQTPGQGLQFLFEYFSETQRNKGNFPGRFSGRQFSNSRSEMNVSTLELGDSALYLCASSLETGGVGYTFGSGTRLTVV.

In this sample, this clone turned up a few times. The CDR3 end falls 3 residues outside the read, so it is completed with the germline J gene. The chain uses TRBV7-9 and TRBJ1-4; 8 nucleotides align to TRBD1. With 5 bases clipped from V and 8 bases from J, the junction kept 7 bases outside the gene matches. CDR3 length equals 14 residues. CDR1 SEHNR and CDR2 FQNEAQ come from the germline V gene (reference sequence). The sequenced part of the CDR3 DNA is TGTGCCAGCAGCCCGACAGGGGCCGGCGAAAAA. Its translation: CASSPTGAGEK. In full, the CDR3 is CASSPTGAGEKLFF.

This clone has a count of ten or more. The read gets to within 3 residues of the CDR3 end, and the germline J gene fills in the rest. The chain employs TRBV7-9 and TRBJ1-1; 7 nucleotides match TRBD1. Trimming at V came to 4 bases and at J to 4 bases, leaving 3 bases not matched to a gene. Germline V gene data show CDR1 as SEHNR and CDR2 as FQNEAQ (reference sequence). This CDR3 has 13 amino acids. The CDR3 loop is CASSYPGGTEAFF. CDR3 bases read: TGTGCCAGCAGCTACCCAGGGGGCACTGAA.

Many counts were recorded for this clone. Read sequence stops 3 residues before the CDR3 end, and the germline J gene provides the missing end. J is TRBJ2-5 and V is TRBV2, with 7 bases identical to TRBD2. Germline V lookup: CDR1 SNHLY, CDR2 FYNNEI. The CDR3 extends over 13 amino acids. J lost 3 bases, V lost 6 bases, and 4 bases had no gene match. The CDR3 DNA, read in part, is TGTGCCAGCAGGCGGGGGTCCGAAGAGACC. Translated, it gives CASRRGSEET. The complete CDR3 protein is CASRRGSEETQYF.

This clone appeared many times. CDR3 DNA, as far as it was read: TGTGCCAGCAGCTGGGACAGGGTAAGGACCGGGGAG. Translated, it gives CASSWDRVRTGE. The full CDR3 protein is CASSWDRVRTGELFF. The V gene is TRBV5-5, the J gene TRBJ2-2; 9 bases are a match to TRBD1. Read coverage stops 3 residues before the CDR3 terminus; the germline J gene supplies the remainder. The germline V gene encodes CDR1 SGHKS and CDR2 YYEKEE (reference sequence). This CDR3 comprises 15 residues. V dropped 3 bases and J dropped 5; count of bases not matched to a gene: 5.

Many counts were recorded for this clone. With the read ending 3 residues before the CDR3 end, the germline J gene is used to fill in that end. The chain combines TRBV20-1 with TRBJ1-1; D not certain. Trimming removed 6 bases from V and 4 bases from J, with 9 bases in between. The CDR3 sequence is 11 residues long. Germline CDR1 DFQATT, CDR2 SNEGSKA (reference sequence). The CDR3 spells CSAGGVTEAFF. CDR3 DNA, as far as it was read: TGCAGTGCGGGCGGGGTCACTGAA.

This clone was observed many times. The read ends 3 residues shy of where the CDR3 ends; the end is completed using the germline J gene. The chain links TRBV7-3 to TRBJ2-6; 10 bases map to TRBD2. Per the germline V gene, CDR1 is SGHTA and CDR2 is FQGTGA. The junction had 4 bases not matched to a gene; V was cut back by 5 bases and J by 0 bases. The CDR3 sequence is 17 residues long. CDR3 residues: CASSQWTSGSGANVLTF. CDR3 DNA (partial): TGTGCCAGCAGCCAATGGACTAGCGGCTCTGGGGCCAACGTC.

Ten or more counts support this clone. The DNA ends 3 residues before the CDR3 does, and the rest of the CDR3 is filled in from the germline J gene. The rearrangement uses TRBV5-1 and TRBJ1-4, with D unclear. CDR3 length: 15 amino acids. Germline CDR1 is SGHRS and CDR2 is YFSETQ. Trimming cost V 1 base and J 3 bases, with 10 bases left between them. Incomplete CDR3 DNA: TGCGCCAGCAGCTTGAACGTTAGGGCTAATGAAAAA. This codes for CASSLNVRANEK. In full, the CDR3 is CASSLNVRANEKLFF.

At least ten counts were recorded for this clone. The read gets to within 3 residues of the CDR3 end, and the germline J gene fills in the rest. The chain combines TRBV29-1 with TRBJ2-7; the match to TRBD1 covers 9 bases. Germline V gives CDR1 SQVTM, CDR2 ANQGSEA. The J segment lost 2 bases and the V segment lost 4 bases, leaving 6 bases of the junction unmatched. This CDR3 contains 14 residues. CDR3 bases read: TGCAGCGTTGTACGGGACAGGGCAACCTACGAG. It yields the protein CSVVRDRATYE. The whole CDR3 protein is CSVVRDRATYEQYF.

Comment on this clone: The read finishes 3 residues shy of the CDR3 end, and the germline J gene is used to complete it. The chain uses TRBV11-2 and TRBJ2-5, with D hard to call. This CDR3 region has 12 residues. Germline V gene sequence: CDR1 SGHAT, CDR2 FQNNGV. Trimming pared 5 bases from V and 0 bases from J, leaving 4 bases between. CDR3 bases read: TGTGCCAGCAGCCTCCACCAAGAGACC. Translation: CASSLHQET. From start to end, the CDR3 is CASSLHQETQYF.

This clone was seen ten or more times. Sequencing ends 3 residues short of the CDR3 end; the germline J gene provides the rest. The rearrangement joins TRBV20-1 to TRBJ2-1; TRBD2 matches 7 bases. This CDR3 is 14 amino acids long. V lost 1 base and J lost 9; bases outside the gene matches: 9. CDR1 and CDR2 from the germline V gene are DFQATT and SNEGSKA (reference sequence). The sequenced part of the CDR3 DNA is TGCAGTGCTAGAGGGACTAGAATCATCAGTGAG. This sequence encodes CSARGTRIISE. Given in full, the CDR3 is CSARGTRIISEQFF.

This clone appeared many times. The read terminates 3 residues before the CDR3 end, so the remaining end is supplied by the germline J gene. The chain employs TRBV2 and TRBJ1-5; possible D gene TRBD1, 6 bases. CDR1 and CDR2 from the germline V gene are SNHLY and FYNNEI. This CDR3 is 16 amino acids long. Trimming removed 6 bases at V and 1 base at J, with 16 bases between. CDR3 loop: CASSATRQASNQPQHF. Partial CDR3 DNA: TGTGCCAGCAGCGCGACTCGACAGGCGAGCAATCAGCCC. Full variable domain (missing parts from reference TRBV2 and TRBJ1-5): EPEVTQTPSHQVTQMGQEVILRCVPISNHLYFYWYRQILGQKVEFLVSFYNNEISEKSEIFDDQFSVERPDGSNFTLKIRSTKLEDSAMYFCASSATRQASNQPQHFGDGTRLSIL.

This clone was observed at least ten times. The observed sequence ends 3 residues before the CDR3 terminus, with the missing tail filled in from the germline J gene. J is TRBJ1-6 and V is TRBV2, with no clear D. Germline V CDR1 and CDR2: SNHLY, FYNNEI. V shed 4 bases and J shed 7 bases, with 11 bases lying between them. The CDR3 is 14 amino acids. The CDR3: CASSVKGPNSPLHF. The part of the CDR3 DNA that was read is TGTGCCAGCAGTGTCAAAGGCCCCAATTCACCC.

This clone has at least ten counts. The CDR3 reads CASSEISGTGVHEQYF. CDR3 bases read: TGTGCCAGCAGTGAGATATCCGGGACAGGGGTCCACGAG. The chain carries TRBV6-1 and TRBJ2-7; 10 bases fit TRBD1. The read ends 3 residues early relative to the CDR3; the germline J gene fills the gap. This CDR3 region has 16 residues. The germline V gene has CDR1 MNHNS and CDR2 SASEGT. Trimming removed 3 bases from V and 5 bases from J; junction bases left unmatched: 10.

In this sample, this clone turned up many times. The read stops 3 residues short of the end of the CDR3; the missing end is completed from the germline J gene. This rearrangement joins TRBV7-2 to TRBJ1-1; a weak D match, TRBD1 (5 bases). The CDR3 has 16 residues. The V gene lost 0 bases and the J gene lost 5 bases, with 16 bases spanning the gap. Germline V gene data show CDR1 as SGHTA and CDR2 as FQGNSA. The chain's CDR3 is CASSLAGGGVRTEAFF. CDR3 DNA, as far as it was read: TGTGCCAGCAGCTTAGCGGGGGGTGGGGTTAGGACTGAA. Looking up the rest from reference TRBV7-2 and TRBJ1-1 gives the full variable domain: GAGVSQSPSNKVTEKGKDVELRCDPISGHTALYWYRQSLGQGLEFLIYFQGNSAPDKSGLPSDRFSAERTGGSVSTLTIQRTQQEDSAVYLCASSLAGGGVRTEAFFGQGTRLTVV.